This T cell receptor beta chain was profiled in a study of blood T cell repertoires in COVID-19. As for the study in general: Samples representing acute and convalescent COVID-19 were sourced from the United States, Italy and Spain. T cells, B-cell-depleted T cells, or PBMCs supplied cDNA or gDNA.

Sequencing was performed with immunoSEQ multiplex PCR; in TCRdb, only in-frame clones are kept and a portion is missing. The sample records 250,000 or so clones, 86% being singletons. Germline CDR1 and CDR2: MGHRA and YSYEKL. V was clipped by 1 base and J by 4 bases; unmatched bases: 10. This CDR3 spans 16 amino acids. The chain employs TRBV4-1 and TRBJ2-7; 7 positions agree with TRBD1. Sequenced material: peripheral blood. The clonotype was recovered from an elderly man with acute or convalescent COVID-19. As DNA, the CDR3 is TGCGCCAGCAGCCAAGCGAGGACAGGCCTTGGATACGAGCAGTACTTC. The encoded protein is CASSQARTGLGYEQYF.